The clone carrying this T cell receptor beta chain was seen once. The sample originates from a study of blood T cell repertoires in COVID-19. Study as a whole: Specimens from acute and convalescent COVID-19 originated in the United States, Italy and Spain. The analysed material was cDNA or gDNA that came from T cells, B-cell-depleted T cells, or PBMCs.

Germline trimming cut 3 bases from V and 5 bases from J; bases unmatched to any gene: 4. In germline, CDR1 is DFQATT, CDR2 SNEGSKA (reference sequence). There are 15 residues in the CDR3. The protocol was immunoSEQ multiplex PCR, while the TCRdb copy is restricted to in-frame clones and leaves out a portion. The sample shows around 300,000 clones, roughly 90% of them seen only once. Material for sequencing was peripheral blood. The sequence was obtained from a man between 18 and 35 years old with active or convalescent COVID-19. The chain couples TRBV20-1 to TRBJ2-2, with TRBD2 matching over 12 bases. The CDR3 loop reads CSASRTSGGTGELFF. DNA of the CDR3: TGCAGTGCTAGTCGAACTAGCGGGGGGACCGGGGAGCTGTTTTTT.